These 14 T cell receptor beta chains were sequenced from one sample in a study of CD8+ T cells in alopecia areata. The treatment was: oral pan-JAK inhibitor, 5-10 mg twice daily. Following RNA extraction, reverse transcription yielded cDNA that acted as the sequencing template. Using immunoSEQ multiplex PCR, the repertoire was profiled, and TCRdb retains in-frame clones only, with some absent. The table has about 180,000 clones, roughly 46% seen once. The specimen was CD8+ T cells sorted from blood, collected around week 52, from a patient treated with tofacitinib. Every receptor here comes from a human donor with alopecia areata.

This chain uses TRBV5-4 with TRBJ2-7; tentative D call: TRBD1 (7 bases). The CDR3 is 13 amino acids. The V end lost 2 bases, the J end lost 6 bases, and 12 bases lay between the germline ends. In germline, CDR1 is SGHNT, CDR2 YYREEE (reference sequence). The CDR3, as DNA: TGTGCCAGCAGCTTAGGTCAGGGGGGCGAGCAGTACTTC. As protein: CASSLGQGGEQYF.

This clone was counted between two and nine times. The rearrangement uses TRBV27 and TRBJ2-5; D unresolved. Per germline, CDR1 MNHEY and CDR2 SMNVEV (reference sequence). V was trimmed by 6 bases and J by 5 bases, leaving 19 bases between them. This CDR3 has 15 amino acids. In DNA, the CDR3 is TGTGCCAGCAGCCCTCATAAGGGTTTGGTTGAGACCCAGTACTTC. Translation gives CASSPHKGLVETQYF.

This clone appeared a few times. The V gene is TRBV5-6, the J gene TRBJ2-3, with 8 bases aligning to TRBD2. The CDR3 contains 17 residues. Germline assignment: CDR1 SGHDT and CDR2 YYEEEE. After removal of 4 bases from V and 6 bases from J, the junction contained 16 bases not matched to a gene. The CDR3, as DNA: TGTGCCAGCAGCCCCGAAGGGACTAGAGGCGCCAGTGATACGCAGTATTTT. As protein: CASSPEGTRGASDTQYF. Filled out from reference TRBV5-6 and TRBJ2-3, the complete variable domain reads DAGVTQSPTHLIKTRGQQVTLRCSPKSGHDTVSWYQQALGQGPQFIFQYYEEEERQRGNFPDRFSGHQFPNYSSELNVNALLLGDSALYLCASSPEGTRGASDTQYFGPGTRLTVL.

The chain recombines TRBV7-9 with TRBJ1-1; D unclear. V was trimmed by 5 bases and J by 2 bases, leaving 6 bases between them. The germline gives CDR1 SEHNR, CDR2 FQNEAQ (reference sequence). The CDR3 is made up of 12 amino acids. The CDR3 reads CASSPENTEAFF. The CDR3 coding sequence is TGTGCCAGCAGCCCTGAAAACACTGAAGCTTTCTTT. The full variable domain, in which reference TRBV7-9 and TRBJ1-1 provide the parts outside the CDR3, is DTGVSQNPRHKITKRGQNVTFRCDPISEHNRLYWYRQTLGQGPEFLTYFQNEAQLEKSRLLSDRFSAERPKGSFSTLEIQRTEQGDSAMYLCASSPENTEAFFGQGTRLTVV.

The chain combines TRBV4-3 with TRBJ2-1, with TRBD2 matching over 14 bases. J lost 8 bases, V lost 3 bases, and 3 bases had no gene match. This CDR3 is 15 amino acids long. Germline-derived CDR1 and CDR2 are LGHNA and YSLEER. CDR3 bases: TGCGCCAGCAGCCAGACTAGCGGGGGGGTAGATGAGCAGTTCTTC. Amino acids: CASSQTSGGVDEQFF.

The CDR3 DNA sequence: TGTGCCAGCAGTACGGATGCCCACTACGAGCAGTACTTC. Encoded protein: CASSTDAHYEQYF. The J gene is TRBJ2-7, the V gene TRBV7-9; no reliable D call. V shed 6 bases and J shed 3 bases, with 12 bases lying between them. Per germline, CDR1 SEHNR and CDR2 FQNEAQ (reference sequence). The CDR3 is 13 amino acids.

V and J are TRBV5-1 and TRBJ2-7; 7 bases align to TRBD1. The CDR3 extends over 17 amino acids. Trimming removed 0 bases from V and 2 bases from J; junction bases left unmatched: 11. Germline V lookup: CDR1 SGHRS, CDR2 YFSETQ. In nucleotides, the CDR3 is TGCGCCAGCAGCTTGGGACAACAGGGGACGGGGACCTACGAGCAGTACTTC. Translated: CASSLGQQGTGTYEQYF.

This rearrangement joins TRBV9 to TRBJ2-2; TRBD2 matches 9 bases. The junction had 2 bases not matched to a gene; V was cut back by 2 bases and J by 0 bases. CDR1 and CDR2 from the germline V gene are SGDLS and YYNGEE. CDR3 length equals 16 residues. CDR3 residues: CASSVLAGTNTGELFF. The CDR3, as DNA: TGTGCCAGCAGCGTCCTAGCGGGGACGAACACCGGGGAGCTGTTTTTT.

The chain carries TRBV27 and TRBJ1-6, with D possibly being TRBD1 (5 bases). Trimming pared 4 bases from V and 9 bases from J, leaving 10 bases between. The length of the CDR3 is 13 residues. Germline-derived CDR1 and CDR2 are MNHEY and SMNVEV (reference sequence). The CDR3 region is CASSWGDGSPLHF. DNA of the CDR3: TGTGCCAGCAGTTGGGGGGACGGTTCACCCCTCCACTTT.

This clone has just a few counts. This chain joins TRBV5-6 and TRBJ2-1; no firm D call. Germline V CDR1 and CDR2: SGHDT, YYEEEE. The CDR3 covers 12 residues. The germline V and J ends were trimmed by 3 bases and 2 bases, with 3 bases remaining between them. The CDR3 region has the DNA TGTGCCAGCAGCTCGACCTACAATGAGCAGTTCTTC. Protein product: CASSSTYNEQFF.

The chain has TRBV19 and TRBJ1-2; TRBD1 matches at 8 bases. There are 14 residues in the CDR3. With 7 bases clipped from V and 3 bases from J, the junction kept 7 bases outside the gene matches. CDR1 and CDR2 (germline): LNHDA, SQIVND (reference sequence). The CDR3 spells CASTLAGGDYGYTF. CDR3 nucleotides: TGTGCCAGTACCCTGGCAGGGGGCGACTATGGCTACACCTTC.

This clone has more than one count but fewer than ten. The rearrangement links TRBV29-1 to TRBJ1-2; D gene unclear. Germline loops: CDR1 SQVTM, CDR2 ANQGSEA. This CDR3 has 11 amino acids. Trimming removed 5 bases from V and 8 bases from J, with 12 bases in between. CDR3 DNA: TGCAGCGTTACCGGGGATGGAGGCTACACCTTC. It encodes CSVTGDGGYTF.

A single count supports this clone. The genes are TRBV19 and TRBJ2-3; D remains unclear. V gave up 5 bases and J gave up 1 base, with 16 bases separating them. CDR3 length: 16 residues. Germline-derived CDR1 and CDR2 are LNHDA and SQIVND (reference sequence). CDR3 DNA sequence: TGTGCCAGTAGTTCAAGGACCGAGGAAGGCACAGATACGCAGTATTTT. Protein product: CASSSRTEEGTDTQYF.

This sequence joins TRBV4-2 and TRBJ2-2, with a weak D call TRBD1 (6 bases). CDR3 length equals 15 residues. Germline lookup yields CDR1 LGHNA and CDR2 YNFKEQ. The V end was cut by 4 bases, the J end by 1 base, with 10 bases between. The CDR3: CASSRWGQNTGELFF. DNA for the CDR3: TGTGCCAGCAGCCGTTGGGGACAGAACACCGGGGAGCTGTTTTTT.